This TCR beta chain was recorded in a study of vaccination effects on CD4 cells after COVID-19. Some clones are missing from TCRdb's copy, which holds only in-frame ones; the method was immunoSEQ multiplex PCR. The sample includes around 30,000 clones, roughly 70% of them seen just once. Under the ViraFEST assay, PBMC were stimulated with viral peptide pools so that antigen-specific CD4+ T cells expanded. Sequencing was performed afterwards. Having been cultured for less than 12 days, the cells underwent CD4+ T cell isolation. Participants each got two BNT162b2 or mRNA-1273 vaccine doses. After 1.5 million to 2 million PBMC were placed in each well, they were cultured with approximately 10 IU/ml IL-2 and 10 ug/ml peptides. Half-medium exchanges with IL-2 medium took place on days 3 and 7. Trimming removed 3 bases from V and 6 bases from J, with 4 bases in between. The CDR3 extends over 11 amino acids.

A few counts support this clone. The antigen remains unidentified. The sequencing used CD4+ T cells from PBMCs cultured with HCoV-NL63 spike peptides, collected after COVID-19 vaccination. The chain recombines TRBV12-3 or TRBV12-4 with TRBJ2-3; no clear D. This TCR was recovered from a human donor who received a COVID-19 vaccine. DNA for the CDR3: TGTGCCAGCAGTTTTGGCGATACGCAGTATTTT. The encoded protein is CASSFGDTQYF.